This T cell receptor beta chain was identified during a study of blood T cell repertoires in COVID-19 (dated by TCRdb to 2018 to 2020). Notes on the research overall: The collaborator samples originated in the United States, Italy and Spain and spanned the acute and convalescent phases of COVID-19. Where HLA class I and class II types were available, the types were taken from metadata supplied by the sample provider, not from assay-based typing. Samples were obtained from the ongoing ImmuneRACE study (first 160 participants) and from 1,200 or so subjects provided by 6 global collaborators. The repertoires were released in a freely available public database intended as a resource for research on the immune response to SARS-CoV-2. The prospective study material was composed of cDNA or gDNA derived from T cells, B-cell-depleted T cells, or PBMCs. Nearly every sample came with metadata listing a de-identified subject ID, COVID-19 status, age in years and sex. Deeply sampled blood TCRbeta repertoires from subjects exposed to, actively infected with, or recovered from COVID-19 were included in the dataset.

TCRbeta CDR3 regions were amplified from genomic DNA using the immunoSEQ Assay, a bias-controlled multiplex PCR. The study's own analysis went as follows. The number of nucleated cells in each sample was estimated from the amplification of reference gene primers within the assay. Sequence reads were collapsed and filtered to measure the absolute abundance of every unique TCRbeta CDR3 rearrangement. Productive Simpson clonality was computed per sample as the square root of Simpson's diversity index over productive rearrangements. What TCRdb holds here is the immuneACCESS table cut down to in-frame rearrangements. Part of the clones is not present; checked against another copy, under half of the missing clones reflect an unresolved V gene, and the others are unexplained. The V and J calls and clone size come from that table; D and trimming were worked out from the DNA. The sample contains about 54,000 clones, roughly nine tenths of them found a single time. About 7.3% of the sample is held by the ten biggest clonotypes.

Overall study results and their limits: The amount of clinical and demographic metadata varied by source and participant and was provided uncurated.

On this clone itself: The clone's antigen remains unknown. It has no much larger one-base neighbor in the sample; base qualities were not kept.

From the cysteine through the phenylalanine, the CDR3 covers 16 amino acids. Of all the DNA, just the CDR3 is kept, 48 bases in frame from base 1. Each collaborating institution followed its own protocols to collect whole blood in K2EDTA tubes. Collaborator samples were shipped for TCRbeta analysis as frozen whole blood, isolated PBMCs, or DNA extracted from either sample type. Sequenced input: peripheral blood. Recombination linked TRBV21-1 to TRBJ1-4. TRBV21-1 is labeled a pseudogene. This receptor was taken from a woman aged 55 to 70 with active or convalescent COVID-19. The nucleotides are TGTGCCAGCAGCAACCTGAAACGGACTATCGATGAAAAACTGTTTTTT. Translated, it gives CASSNLKRTIDEKLFF.